This T cell receptor beta chain originates from a study of T cells in Graves' hyperthyroidism and ophthalmopathy. Notes on the study in general: Ophthalmopathy got predicted by the model a median about six months before its onset. Stable hyperthyroidism was separated from ophthalmopathy by a model based on 13 V-J features. Most thyroid clonotypes with frequency above 0.001 were detected in blood.

It was considered stable Graves' hyperthyroidism when ophthalmopathy did not progress within 18 months. Trimming removed 6 bases from V and 9 bases from J; junction bases left unmatched: 9. Germline CDR1 reads DFQATT; CDR2 reads SNEGSKA (reference sequence). There are 14 residues in the CDR3. The investigators amplified TCR beta CDR3 regions from RNA transcripts. First-round RT-PCR of the TCR CDR3 relied on the HTBI primer set. TCRdb reanalysed the multiplex PCR reads using MiXCR and keeps one entry per CDR3 protein. Seen here are a few hundred thousand distinct CDR3 sequences, approximately 15% observed once, and the top ten hold about 5%. Ten or more counts support this clonotype. Its antigen remains unidentified.

The specimen was blood. V and J are TRBV20-1 and TRBJ2-1; 12 bases are shared with TRBD2. The origin of this receptor is a woman aged 18-30 years with Graves' hyperthyroidism. The CDR3 coding sequence is TGCAGTGCCCCCGGACTAGCGGGACGTGTTGAGCAGTTCTTC. It yields the protein CSAPGLAGRVEQFF.